The 22 T cell receptor beta chains given below trace back to one sample, sequenced in a study of T cells in Graves' hyperthyroidism and ophthalmopathy. The investigators amplified TCR beta CDR3 regions from RNA transcripts. The HTBI primer set drove a first-round RT-PCR of the TCR CDR3. Each CDR3 protein is one row after TCRdb ran MiXCR on the multiplex PCR reads. Here the sample spans 600,000 to 650,000 distinct CDR3 sequences, more than 20% being singletons. Sample: blood. All receptors derive from a man aged 30 to 45 with Graves' ophthalmopathy.

This clonotype occurred many times. The genes are TRBV7-2 and TRBJ2-3; 10 nucleotides line up with TRBD2. CDR1 SGHTA and CDR2 FQGNSA come from the germline V gene. CDR3 length: 18 residues. The V gene end was trimmed by 2 bases and the J gene end by 5 bases; junction bases not matched to a gene: 13. CDR3 amino acids: CASSLTIVAGGRGDTQYF. CDR3 bases: TGTGCCAGCAGCTTAACCATTGTAGCGGGAGGCCGGGGAGATACGCAGTATTTT.

The chain employs TRBV6-1 and TRBJ2-5; D remains unclear. Trimming removed 0 bases at V and 10 bases at J, with 12 bases between. The CDR3 spans 13 residues. The germline V gene has CDR1 MNHNS and CDR2 SASEGT. DNA of the CDR3: TGTGCCAGCAGTGAAGCGCCCCGGAGTTTCCAGTACTTC. Translation: CASSEAPRSFQYF.

Turning to this clonotype: A clone one base away is much larger, so this may be a read error. It is likely a read error, because the conserved phenylalanine at the end of the CDR3 is missing. The chain combines TRBV11-2 with TRBJ1-2; D is ambiguous. This CDR3 is built from 12 residues. The V gene's germline CDR1 is SGHAT and CDR2 FQNNGV. V lost 0 bases to trimming and J lost 9 bases, with 8 bases between them. The CDR3 loop reads CASSLDTLSYTL. The CDR3 DNA reads as TGTGCCAGCAGCTTAGATACCCTTAGCTACACCCTC.

Ten or more counts support this clonotype. The chain combines TRBV28 with TRBJ2-1, with 7 bases identical to TRBD1. Germline V gene data show CDR1 as MDHEN and CDR2 as SYDVKM. V was pared by 6 bases and J by 9 bases, with 11 bases of the junction left unmatched. This CDR3 contains 14 residues. The CDR3 sequence: CASRPQTGVGEQFF. CDR3 coding DNA: TGTGCCAGCAGACCCCAAACAGGGGTGGGTGAGCAGTTCTTC.

This CDR3 reads CSAVERVRKEQYF. As DNA, the CDR3 is TGCAGTGCGGTGGAGCGAGTTCGAAAGGAGCAGTACTTC. The chain combines TRBV20-1 with TRBJ2-7; D is undetermined. The CDR3 length is 13 residues. Germline assignment: CDR1 DFQATT and CDR2 SNEGSKA (reference sequence). Trimming shortened V by 6 bases and J by 7 bases, and 19 bases separated the two germline ends.

This clonotype was counted many times. The chain uses TRBV5-6 and TRBJ2-5, with 11 bases that match TRBD1. The junction had 7 bases not matched to a gene; V was cut back by 4 bases and J by 2 bases. Germline values: CDR1 SGHDT, CDR2 YYEEEE. CDR3 length: 16 amino acids. CDR3 in amino acids: CASSLRTGGLQETQYF. The CDR3 nucleotides are TGTGCCAGCAGCCTCCGGACAGGGGGCTTACAAGAGACCCAGTACTTC.

The rearrangement uses TRBV28 and TRBJ2-1, with 11 bases matching TRBD2. CDR1 MDHEN and CDR2 SYDVKM come from the germline V gene. Trimming removed 8 bases from V and 8 bases from J; junction bases left unmatched: 8. CDR3 length equals 14 residues. The chain's CDR3 is CASGTSGRSHEQFF. CDR3 DNA: TGTGCCAGCGGAACTAGCGGGAGATCCCATGAGCAGTTCTTC.

This clonotype has more than one count but fewer than ten. The chain has TRBV7-2 and TRBJ2-5; 12 bases align to TRBD1. CDR3 length equals 16 residues. CDR1 is SGHTA, CDR2 FQGNSA, per germline. The V gene end was trimmed by 0 bases and the J gene end by 4 bases; junction bases not matched to a gene: 3. For the CDR3, the DNA is TGTGCCAGCAGCTTAGCACCGGGACAGGGGGCAGAGACCCAGTACTTC. Its protein product is CASSLAPGQGAETQYF.

The V call is TRBV20-1, the J call TRBJ2-7; TRBD1 matches at 8 bases. The V gene end was trimmed by 6 bases and the J gene end by 3 bases; junction bases not matched to a gene: 10. From germline, CDR1 is DFQATT and CDR2 SNEGSKA (reference sequence). There are 14 residues in the CDR3. The CDR3: CSARDRRYGYEQYF. CDR3 sequence (DNA): TGCAGTGCCCGGGACAGGCGGTATGGCTACGAGCAGTACTTC.

There are a few counts of this clonotype. The V and J genes are TRBV27 and TRBJ2-3; TRBD2 agrees at 7 bases. The CDR3 sequence is 16 residues long. Germline CDR1 reads MNHEY; CDR2 reads SMNVEV (reference sequence). With V trimmed by 5 bases and J by 1 base, 9 bases remained unmatched. CDR3 sequence reads: CASSPSAGDRTDTQYF. CDR3 nucleotide sequence: TGTGCCAGCAGTCCCTCTGCGGGGGACCGCACAGATACGCAGTATTTT.

This clonotype was recorded at least ten times. The V and J genes are TRBV18 and TRBJ1-4; D unresolved. The germline gives CDR1 KGHSH, CDR2 LQKENI. The CDR3 covers 15 residues. Trimming left V 3 bases short and J 10 bases short, with 18 bases between. In DNA, the CDR3 is TGTGCCAGCTCACCCACCTTAGCACGGTCCGGAAAACTGTTTTTT. The encoded protein is CASSPTLARSGKLFF.

J is TRBJ1-4 and V is TRBV10-3; weak D call: TRBD1 (5 bases). Germline CDR1 and CDR2: ENHRY and SYGVKD. Trimming took 4 bases from V and 6 from J, leaving 9 bases between them. The CDR3 totals 13 residues. As DNA, the CDR3 is TGTGCCATCAGTGCAGGGATTTATGAAAAACTGTTTTTT. Protein: CAISAGIYEKLFF.

This clonotype occurred a few times. At one of its ends the junction is not consistent with the germline gene, which may arise from a read error. The CDR3, as DNA: TGCGCCAGCAGCTTGGAGGAGGGGGTGGTCTACAATGGGCAGTTCTTC. Translating it yields CASSLEEGVVYNGQFF. The genes are TRBV5-1 and TRBJ2-1; D tentatively reads TRBD1 or TRBD2 (6 bases each). The CDR3 covers 16 residues. Germline CDR1 is SGHRS and CDR2 is YFSETQ.

This rearrangement joins TRBV9 to TRBJ2-3; 7 nucleotides align to TRBD2. Germline CDR1 SGDLS, CDR2 YYNGEE. The trim removed 1 base at V and 2 bases at J, leaving 7 bases unmatched. The CDR3 runs 16 residues. CDR3 sequence: CASSVLSSGTTDTQYF. CDR3 in DNA: TGTGCCAGCAGCGTACTTTCTAGCGGAACCACAGATACGCAGTATTTT. Looking up the rest from reference TRBV9 and TRBJ2-3 gives the full variable domain: DSGVTQTPKHLITATGQRVTLRCSPRSGDLSVYWYQQSLDQGLQFLIQYYNGEERAKGNILERFSAQQFPDLHSELNLSSLELGDSALYFCASSVLSSGTTDTQYFGPGTRLTVL.

There are a few counts of this clonotype. The chain combines TRBV24-1 with TRBJ1-4; no definite D call. This CDR3 contains 13 residues. The germline V gene has CDR1 KGHDR and CDR2 SFDVKD. Trimming removed 5 bases from V and 7 bases from J, with 10 bases in between. Here the CDR3 DNA reads TGTGCCACCAGTGCGCCTTATAGTGAAAAACTGTTTTTT. Its translation is CATSAPYSEKLFF.

This clonotype has only a few counts. The chain recombines TRBV5-6 with TRBJ2-1; the match to TRBD2 covers 9 bases. V was clipped by 1 base and J by 2 bases; unmatched bases: 7. The CDR3 runs to 17 residues. Germline CDR1 and CDR2: SGHDT and YYEEEE. The CDR3 sequence: CASSLRWREGPYNEQFF. The CDR3 coding sequence is TGTGCCAGCAGCTTGAGATGGCGGGAGGGCCCCTACAATGAGCAGTTCTTC.

This chain connects TRBV18 to TRBJ2-5; D is perhaps TRBD1 (6 bases). CDR3 size: 13 residues. Trimming removed 3 bases at V and 4 bases at J, with 9 bases between. Germline-derived CDR1 and CDR2 are KGHSH and LQKENI. The CDR3 DNA sequence: TGTGCCAGCTCACCGGGGGCTGGAGAGACCCAGTACTTC. Residues: CASSPGAGETQYF.

This clonotype was recorded a few times. For the CDR3, the DNA is TGCAGCGTTGCCACCCTCGCACAACGGCGGGGCACAGATACGCAGTATTTT. It specifies CSVATLAQRRGTDTQYF. The chain combines TRBV29-1 with TRBJ2-3, with D possibly TRBD2 on 5 matching bases. The CDR3 sequence is 17 residues long. Per the germline V gene, CDR1 is SQVTM and CDR2 is ANQGSEA. V gave up 4 bases and J gave up 1 base, with 21 bases separating them.

This clonotype was counted many times. This chain connects TRBV18 to TRBJ1-5, with D perhaps matching TRBD1 (5 bases). The CDR3 is 16 residues long. Per the germline V gene, CDR1 is KGHSH and CDR2 is LQKENI. With 6 bases removed from V and 7 bases from J, the gap between germline ends came to 22 bases. This CDR3 reads CASSRTSGLPDQPQHF. Here the CDR3 DNA reads TGTGCCAGCTCCCGAACATCGGGACTCCCCGACCAGCCCCAGCATTTT.

This clonotype was counted between two and nine times. This chain links TRBV7-9 with TRBJ2-3, with D tentatively TRBD2 (6 bases). The ends were cut back, 4 bases at V and 2 bases at J, with 16 bases in the middle. CDR1 is SEHNR, CDR2 FQNEAQ, per germline (reference sequence). The CDR3 sequence is 16 residues long. DNA of the CDR3: TGTGCCAGCAGCTATGCACCGGGACTCACCACAGATACGCAGTATTTT. Protein sequence: CASSYAPGLTTDTQYF.

This chain links TRBV2 with TRBJ2-1, with TRBD2 matching 14 bases. Germline-derived CDR1 and CDR2 are SNHLY and FYNNEI. CDR3 length equals 17 residues. Trimming removed 6 bases from V and 4 bases from J; junction bases left unmatched: 8. The CDR3 DNA is TGTGCCAGCAGCAAGCCGGGACTAGCGGGGGTGTACAATGAGCAGTTCTTC. It specifies CASSKPGLAGVYNEQFF.

This clonotype has just a few counts. This chain uses TRBV10-1 with TRBJ2-7, with 7 bases aligning to TRBD2. J was trimmed by 2 bases and V by 0 bases; bases with no gene match: 7. The CDR3 is made up of 16 amino acids. Germline V lookup: CDR1 WNHNN, CDR2 SYGVQD (reference sequence). The CDR3 region is CASSESGGGSPYEQYF. CDR3 coding DNA: TGCGCCAGCAGTGAGTCGGGCGGCGGGAGCCCCTACGAGCAGTACTTC.